This T cell receptor beta chain was captured in a study of blood T cell repertoires in COVID-19. The data were produced by immunoSEQ multiplex PCR, yet TCRdb's version contains in-frame clones alone and is incomplete. Seen here are around 180,000 clones, about nine tenths observed once, and the top ten hold about 4.1%. This TCR came from a woman aged 30 to 39 with acute or convalescent COVID-19. The material sequenced was peripheral blood.

In DNA, the CDR3 is TGTGCCAGCAGCGCCTACAGGGCGGGCTATGGCTACACCTTC. Amino acid sequence: CASSAYRAGYGYTF. The rearrangement uses TRBV5-6 and TRBJ1-2; possible D gene TRBD1, 6 bases. V lost 4 bases to trimming and J lost 4 bases, with 14 bases between them. This CDR3 has 14 residues. Germline-derived CDR1 and CDR2 are SGHDT and YYEEEE.